The 29 T cell receptor beta chains presented below share a single source sample, sequenced in a study of T-cell reconstitution after alpha-beta-depleted transplantation in children. TCRbeta library construction was performed incorporating unique molecular identifiers. TCRdb itself ran the PCR reads through MiXCR, one entry per CDR3 protein. The sample has 500,000 to 650,000 distinct CDR3 sequences, 10% to 15% seen once. The material was PBMCs, mostly from graft donor cells, obtained 360 days after TCRalphabeta/CD19-depleted stem cell transplant. These TCRs come from a male patient younger than 18 who had a stem cell transplant for acute myeloid leukemia, so the T cells may come from the graft donor.

This clonotype was observed at least ten times. V is TRBV29-1 and J is TRBJ2-1; 8 nucleotides match TRBD2. The V and J ends lost 6 bases and 4 bases, in that order; junction bases with no gene match: 11. The germline gives CDR1 SQVTM, CDR2 ANQGSEA. CDR3 length: 15 residues. DNA for the CDR3: TGCAGCGTCCCCTCGGCTAGCGGGTTTTACAATGAGCAGTTCTTC. As protein: CSVPSASGFYNEQFF.

This clonotype was seen only a few times. This chain joins TRBV2 and TRBJ2-2; TRBD1 is a possible D gene (6 bases). CDR1 and CDR2 (germline): SNHLY, FYNNEI. Trimming left V 7 bases short and J 4 bases short, with 16 bases between. CDR3 length: 15 amino acids. The CDR3 DNA reads as TGTGCCAGCACCGAAGGGGGTATTGGCACCGGGGAGCTGTTTTTT. Protein: CASTEGGIGTGELFF. Full variable domain (rest looked up from reference TRBV2 and TRBJ2-2): EPEVTQTPSHQVTQMGQEVILRCVPISNHLYFYWYRQILGQKVEFLVSFYNNEISEKSEIFDDQFSVERPDGSNFTLKIRSTKLEDSAMYFCASTEGGIGTGELFFGEGSRLTVL.

This clonotype has a handful of counts. The CDR3 here is CASSLPRDKKSGRPGTGELFF. CDR3 in DNA: TGTGCCAGCAGTTTACCCCGGGACAAAAAAAGCGGGAGACCGGGCACCGGGGAGCTGTTTTTT. The chain employs TRBV12-3 or TRBV12-4 and TRBJ2-2; TRBD2 matches 8 bases. The CDR3 runs to 21 residues. Trimming at V came to 2 bases and at J to 4 bases, leaving 21 bases not matched to a gene.

The chain recombines TRBV4-1 with TRBJ1-1, with D possibly being TRBD1 (6 bases). The CDR3 spans 14 residues. Germline V gene data show CDR1 as MGHRA and CDR2 as YSYEKL. V lost 3 bases to trimming and J lost 0 bases, with 8 bases between them. This CDR3 reads CASSQGQVNTEAFF. The CDR3, as DNA: TGCGCCAGCAGCCAGGGACAAGTGAACACTGAAGCTTTCTTT.

This chain links TRBV25-1 with TRBJ2-5, with 15 positions matching TRBD2. The CDR3 covers 17 residues. Trimming at V came to 3 bases and at J to 4 bases, leaving 6 bases not matched to a gene. Germline V lookup: CDR1 MGHDK, CDR2 SYGVNS. The CDR3 nucleotides read TGTGCCAGCAGTGATTTACCGGGACTAGCGGGAGGAGAGACCCAGTACTTC. It is translated as CASSDLPGLAGGETQYF.

The chain couples TRBV5-1 to TRBJ2-1; 9 bases match TRBD2. CDR1 is SGHRS, CDR2 YFSETQ, per germline. Germline trimming cut 4 bases from V and 9 bases from J; bases unmatched to any gene: 5. CDR3 length: 13 amino acids. The CDR3 spells CASSVGLAAEQFF. The CDR3 coding sequence is TGCGCCAGCAGCGTGGGACTAGCAGCTGAGCAGTTCTTC.

The chain has TRBV5-5 and TRBJ2-1, with 11 positions matching TRBD2. In germline, CDR1 is SGHKS, CDR2 YYEKEE (reference sequence). The CDR3 is made up of 17 amino acids. V lost 0 bases to trimming and J lost 8 bases; unmatched junction nucleotides: 10. The CDR3 protein is CASSLAFTSGSKYEQFF. CDR3 coding DNA: TGTGCCAGCAGCTTGGCGTTTACTAGCGGGAGTAAGTATGAGCAGTTCTTC.

This clonotype has just a few counts. The chain employs TRBV20-1 and TRBJ2-3; D may match TRBD1 or TRBD2 (5 bases each). In germline, CDR1 is DFQATT, CDR2 SNEGSKA (reference sequence). The germline V and J ends were trimmed by 5 bases and 1 base, with 25 bases remaining between them. The CDR3 runs 18 residues. CDR3 residues: CSAPTRQSTAGRTDTQYF. Here the CDR3 DNA reads TGCAGTGCTCCGACACGACAGTCCACGGCGGGTCGCACAGATACGCAGTATTTT.

This chain uses TRBV11-2 with TRBJ2-7; D is undetermined. The CDR3 loop spans 15 amino acids. V lost 1 base and J 2 bases, leaving 12 bases between the germline ends. Per the germline V gene, CDR1 is SGHAT and CDR2 is FQNNGV. The CDR3 DNA is TGTGCCAGCAGCTTAGGGGCAGCGCCTCCCTACGAGCAGTACTTC. Protein: CASSLGAAPPYEQYF.

This chain links TRBV7-9 with TRBJ2-7; weak D call: TRBD2 (5 bases). CDR3 length: 13 residues. CDR1 is SEHNR and CDR2 is FQNEAQ in the germline V gene (reference sequence). Trimming shortened V by 0 bases and J by 6 bases, and 9 bases separated the two germline ends. CDR3 nucleotides: TGTGCCAGCAGCTTAGCGAGGGCCGCCGAGCAGTACTTC. It encodes CASSLARAAEQYF.

There are a few counts of this clonotype. The V call is TRBV6-1, the J call TRBJ2-5; 12 bases map to TRBD2. Germline values: CDR1 MNHNS, CDR2 SASEGT. V lost 9 bases, J lost 0 bases, and 5 bases stayed unmatched. The CDR3 totals 15 residues. CDR3 sequence: CASPRLAGDQETQYF. The CDR3 bases are TGTGCCAGTCCTCGACTAGCGGGGGACCAAGAGACCCAGTACTTC.

This clonotype has more than one count but fewer than ten. The V and J genes are TRBV5-6 and TRBJ2-1, with 10 bases aligning to TRBD2. This CDR3 has 16 residues. V lost 0 bases, J lost 9 bases, and 9 bases stayed unmatched. Germline loops: CDR1 SGHDT, CDR2 YYEEEE. The CDR3 coding sequence is TGTGCCAGCAGCTTGGAGAGCGGGAGGGCTTTCGTTGAGCAGTTCTTC. Translated: CASSLESGRAFVEQFF.

The genes are TRBV4-3 and TRBJ2-2; D gene unclear. Trimming left V 1 base short and J 7 bases short, with 13 bases between. The CDR3 has 15 residues. In germline, CDR1 is LGHNA, CDR2 YSLEER. The CDR3 nucleotides are TGCGCCAGCAGCCAAGTCAATCTTCTCGGCGGGGAGCTGTTTTTT. Residues: CASSQVNLLGGELFF.

This clonotype has more than one count but fewer than ten. This chain uses TRBV29-1 with TRBJ2-1; 9 bases align to TRBD1. Germline V lookup: CDR1 SQVTM, CDR2 ANQGSEA. V dropped 4 bases and J dropped 8; count of bases not matched to a gene: 15. The CDR3 length is 16 residues. In nucleotides, the CDR3 is TGCAGCGTTGCGGCCCGGGGGGACAGGGCTGTCGATGAGCAGTTCTTC. Residues: CSVAARGDRAVDEQFF.

The rearrangement links TRBV7-8 to TRBJ2-5; 11 bases are shared with TRBD2. The CDR3 totals 17 residues. With 2 bases clipped from V and 7 bases from J, the junction kept 12 bases outside the gene matches. Germline CDR1 SGHVS, CDR2 FQNEAQ. The CDR3 DNA sequence: TGTGCCAGCAGCTTAATTCGGACTAGCGGGTATTTCGGGACCCAGTACTTC. This sequence encodes CASSLIRTSGYFGTQYF.

This clonotype was seen only a few times. The V and J genes are TRBV5-1 and TRBJ1-1; D uncertain. Trimming pared 0 bases from V and 2 bases from J, leaving 8 bases between. There are 14 residues in the CDR3. From germline, CDR1 is SGHRS and CDR2 YFSETQ. The CDR3 coding sequence is TGCGCCAGCAGCTTGGTTAACCCTAACACTGAAGCTTTCTTT. This translates into CASSLVNPNTEAFF.

This clonotype showed up just a few times. The chain's CDR3 is CSARDSRDYGYTF. Written as DNA, the CDR3 is TGCAGTGCTAGAGATTCAAGGGACTATGGCTACACCTTC. The V call is TRBV20-1, the J call TRBJ1-2; no firm D call. V shed 0 bases and J shed 3 bases, with 8 bases lying between them. CDR3 length: 13 amino acids. CDR1 is DFQATT and CDR2 is SNEGSKA in the germline V gene (reference sequence).

This clonotype turned up a few times. The CDR3 region is CASSIQGGISYEQYF. The DNA of the CDR3 is TGTGCCAGCAGCATACAGGGTGGGATCTCCTACGAGCAGTACTTC. V is TRBV7-3 and J is TRBJ2-7; D might be TRBD1 (6 bases). V lost 5 bases and J lost 0, with 14 bases in between. This CDR3 is 15 amino acids long. Per germline, CDR1 SGHTA and CDR2 FQGTGA.

V is TRBV7-2 and J is TRBJ2-3; 9 nucleotides agree with TRBD2. The germline V gene encodes CDR1 SGHTA and CDR2 FQGNSA. After removal of 1 base from V and 5 bases from J, the junction contained 1 base not matched to a gene. There are 14 residues in the CDR3. The CDR3: CASSLEREVDTQYF. The CDR3 DNA is TGTGCCAGCAGCTTAGAGCGGGAGGTAGATACGCAGTATTTT.

The chain has TRBV12-3 or TRBV12-4 and TRBJ1-5; D gene uncertain. There are 15 residues in the CDR3. Trimming pared 5 bases from V and 4 bases from J, leaving 15 bases between. CDR3 bases: TGTGCCAGCAGTCGCGGACCTCCATCAAATCAGCCCCAGCATTTT. This codes for CASSRGPPSNQPQHF.

In this sample, this clonotype turned up a few times. The chain recombines TRBV5-1 with TRBJ2-3; tentatively, D is TRBD1 (6 bases). The CDR3 is made up of 19 amino acids. V gave up 0 bases and J gave up 2 bases, with 22 bases separating them. Germline CDR1 is SGHRS and CDR2 is YFSETQ. The CDR3 region has the DNA TGCGCCAGCAGCTTGGCCCCGAGTGACAGGTTTAGTCTCACAGATACGCAGTATTTT. Protein product: CASSLAPSDRFSLTDTQYF.

This chain joins TRBV7-3 and TRBJ2-7, with TRBD1 matching over 8 bases. CDR3 size: 13 residues. V gave up 4 bases and J gave up 6 bases; unmatched junction bases: 5. Germline assignment: CDR1 SGHTA and CDR2 FQGTGA. The DNA for the CDR3 is TGTGCCAGCAGCTCGTGGACAGGGTTCGAGCAGTACTTC. It is translated as CASSSWTGFEQYF.

This clonotype was seen only once. The V gene is TRBV29-1, the J gene TRBJ2-7; D gene uncertain. The V gene lost 7 bases and the J gene lost 0 bases, with 16 bases spanning the gap. The CDR3 length is 14 residues. Germline CDR1 and CDR2: SQVTM and ANQGSEA. The CDR3, as DNA: TGCAGCGCCATAGACACGAAGGGCTCCTACGAGCAGTACTTC. Translation: CSAIDTKGSYEQYF.

This clonotype was seen many times. The chain carries TRBV12-3 or TRBV12-4 and TRBJ2-2; D is unresolved. CDR3 length: 15 residues. V dropped 2 bases and J dropped 3 bases, with 10 bases sitting between them. In nucleotides, the CDR3 is TGTGCCAGCAGTTTATTCCTAGACGACACCGGGGAGCTGTTTTTT. It translates to CASSLFLDDTGELFF.

This clonotype appeared many times. The chain employs TRBV12-3 or TRBV12-4 and TRBJ1-6; no reliable D call. CDR3 size: 13 residues. The germline V and J ends were trimmed by 5 bases and 8 bases, with 10 bases remaining between them. The CDR3, as DNA: TGTGCCAGCAGTCTAGATATTTATTCACCCCTCCACTTT. It codes for CASSLDIYSPLHF.

This clonotype was seen only a few times. The rearrangement uses TRBV20-1 and TRBJ2-5; 11 positions match TRBD1. Trimming at V came to 0 bases and at J to 2 bases, leaving 2 bases not matched to a gene. CDR3 length equals 15 residues. In germline, CDR1 is DFQATT, CDR2 SNEGSKA (reference sequence). CDR3: CSARDWDRGQETQYF. In DNA, the CDR3 is TGCAGTGCTAGAGATTGGGACAGGGGGCAAGAGACCCAGTACTTC.

This clonotype has ten or more counts. A read error may produce the germline difference seen at one junction end. V is TRBV30 and J is TRBJ2-1; D unclear. Looked up from germline, CDR1 is GTSNPN and CDR2 is SVGIG (reference sequence). The CDR3 has 8 residues. Written as DNA, the CDR3 is TGTGACTGGAATGAGCAGTTCTTC. It translates to CDWNEQFF.

This chain links TRBV3-1 with TRBJ2-2; possible D gene TRBD2, 6 bases. The length of the CDR3 is 18 residues. The germline gives CDR1 LGHDT, CDR2 YNNKEL (reference sequence). The V and J ends lost 0 bases and 6 bases respectively, with 20 bases between them. The CDR3 sequence: CASSQEGSLALASGELFF. CDR3 coding DNA: TGTGCCAGCAGCCAAGAAGGAAGTCTTGCACTAGCATCCGGGGAGCTGTTTTTT.

The gene calls are TRBV5-1 and TRBJ2-7, with 10 bases identical to TRBD1. CDR3 size: 14 residues. The trim removed 5 bases at V and 5 bases at J, leaving 7 bases unmatched. Germline V gene sequence: CDR1 SGHRS, CDR2 YFSETQ. The CDR3 coding sequence is TGCGCCAGCAGGCCGGGACAGGGGAGCAACGAGCAGTACTTC. This gives the protein CASRPGQGSNEQYF. The variable domain in full, completed from reference TRBV5-1 and TRBJ2-7, reads KAGVTQTPRYLIKTRGQQVTLSCSPISGHRSVSWYQQTPGQGLQFLFEYFSETQRNKGNFPGRFSGRQFSNSRSEMNVSTLELGDSALYLCASRPGQGSNEQYFGPGTRLTVT.